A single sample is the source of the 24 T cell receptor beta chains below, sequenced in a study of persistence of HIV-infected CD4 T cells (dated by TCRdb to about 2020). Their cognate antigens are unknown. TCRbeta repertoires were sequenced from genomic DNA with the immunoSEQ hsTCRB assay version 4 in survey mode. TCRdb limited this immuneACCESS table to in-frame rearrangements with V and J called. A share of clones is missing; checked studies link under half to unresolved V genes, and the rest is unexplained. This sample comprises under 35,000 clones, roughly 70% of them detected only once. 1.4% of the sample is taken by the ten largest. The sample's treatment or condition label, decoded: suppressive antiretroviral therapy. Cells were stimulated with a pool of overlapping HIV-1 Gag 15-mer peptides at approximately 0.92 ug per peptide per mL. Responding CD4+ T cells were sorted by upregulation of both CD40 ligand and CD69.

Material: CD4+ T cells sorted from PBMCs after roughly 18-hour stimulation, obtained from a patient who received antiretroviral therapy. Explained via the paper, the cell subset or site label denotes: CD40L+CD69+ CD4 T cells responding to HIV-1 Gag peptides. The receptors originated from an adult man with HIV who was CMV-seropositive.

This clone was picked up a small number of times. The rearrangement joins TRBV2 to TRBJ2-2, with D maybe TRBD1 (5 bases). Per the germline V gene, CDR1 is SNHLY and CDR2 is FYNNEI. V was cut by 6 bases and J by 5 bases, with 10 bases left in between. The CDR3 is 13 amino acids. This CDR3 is CASSLRETGELFF. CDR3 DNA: TGTGCCAGCAGCCTCAGGGAAACCGGGGAGCTGTTTTTT.

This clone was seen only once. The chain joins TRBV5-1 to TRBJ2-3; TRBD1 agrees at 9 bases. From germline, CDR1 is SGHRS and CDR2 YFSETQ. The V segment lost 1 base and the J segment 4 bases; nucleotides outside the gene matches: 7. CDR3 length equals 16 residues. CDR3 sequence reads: CASSLFGQGFSDTQYF. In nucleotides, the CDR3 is TGCGCCAGCAGCTTGTTTGGACAGGGGTTCTCAGATACGCAGTATTTT.

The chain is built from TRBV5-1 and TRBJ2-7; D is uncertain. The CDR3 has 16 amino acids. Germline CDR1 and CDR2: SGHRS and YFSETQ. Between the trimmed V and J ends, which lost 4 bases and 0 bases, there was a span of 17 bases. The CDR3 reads CASSLGPPPTSYEQYF. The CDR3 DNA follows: TGCGCCAGCAGCCTTGGGCCCCCACCGACCTCCTACGAGCAGTACTTC.

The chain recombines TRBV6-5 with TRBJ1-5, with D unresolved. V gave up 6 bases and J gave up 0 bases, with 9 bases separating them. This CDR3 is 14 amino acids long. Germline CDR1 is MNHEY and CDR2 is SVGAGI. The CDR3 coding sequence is TGTGCCAGCAGCCTACATGATAGCAATCAGCCCCAGCATTTT. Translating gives CASSLHDSNQPQHF.

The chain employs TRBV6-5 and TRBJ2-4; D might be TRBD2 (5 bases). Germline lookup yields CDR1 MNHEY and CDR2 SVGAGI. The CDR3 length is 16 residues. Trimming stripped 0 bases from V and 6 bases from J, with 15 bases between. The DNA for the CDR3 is TGTGCCAGCAGTTACTCGAACAGCCACGAGGGAAACATTCAGTACTTC. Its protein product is CASSYSNSHEGNIQYF.

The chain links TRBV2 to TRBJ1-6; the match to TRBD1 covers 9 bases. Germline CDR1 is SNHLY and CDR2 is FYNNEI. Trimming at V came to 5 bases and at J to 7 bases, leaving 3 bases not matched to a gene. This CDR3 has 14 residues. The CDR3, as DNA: TGTGCCAGCAGTTTACAGGGGGCCAATTCACCCCTCCACTTT. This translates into CASSLQGANSPLHF.

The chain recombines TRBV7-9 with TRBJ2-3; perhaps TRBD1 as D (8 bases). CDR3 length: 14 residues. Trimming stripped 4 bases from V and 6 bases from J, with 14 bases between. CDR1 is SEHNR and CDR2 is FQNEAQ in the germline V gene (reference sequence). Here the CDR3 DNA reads TGTGCCAGCAGCTCGGACAGGGAGGGTGATACGCAGTATTTT. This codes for CASSSDREGDTQYF. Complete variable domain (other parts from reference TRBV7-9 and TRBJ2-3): DTGVSQNPRHKITKRGQNVTFRCDPISEHNRLYWYRQTLGQGPEFLTYFQNEAQLEKSRLLSDRFSAERPKGSFSTLEIQRTEQGDSAMYLCASSSDREGDTQYFGPGTRLTVL.

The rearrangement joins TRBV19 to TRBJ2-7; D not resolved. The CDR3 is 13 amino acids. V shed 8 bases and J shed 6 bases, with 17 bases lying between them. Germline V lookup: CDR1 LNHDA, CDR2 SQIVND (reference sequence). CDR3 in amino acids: CASGHNDNGEQYF. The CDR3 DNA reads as TGTGCCAGTGGCCATAACGACAACGGCGAGCAGTACTTC.

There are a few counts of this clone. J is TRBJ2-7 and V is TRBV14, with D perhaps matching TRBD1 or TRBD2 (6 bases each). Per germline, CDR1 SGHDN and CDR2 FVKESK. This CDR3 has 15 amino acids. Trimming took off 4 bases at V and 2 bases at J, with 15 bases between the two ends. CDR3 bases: TGTGCCAGCAGCCTAAGTGGGGGGCTGACCTACGAGCAGTACTTC. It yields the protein CASSLSGGLTYEQYF.

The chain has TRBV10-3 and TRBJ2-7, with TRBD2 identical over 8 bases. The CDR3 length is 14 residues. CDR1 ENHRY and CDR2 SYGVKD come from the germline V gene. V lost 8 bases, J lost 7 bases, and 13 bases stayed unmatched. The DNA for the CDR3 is TGTGCCATCCGCGAGAACGGGGGGGCGGGAGAGCAGTACTTC. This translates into CAIRENGGAGEQYF.

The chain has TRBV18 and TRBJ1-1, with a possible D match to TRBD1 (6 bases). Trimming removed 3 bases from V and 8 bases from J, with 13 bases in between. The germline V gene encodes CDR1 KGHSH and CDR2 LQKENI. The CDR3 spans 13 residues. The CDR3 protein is CASSPRTAYEAFF. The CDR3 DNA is TGTGCCAGCTCACCCCGGACAGCATACGAAGCTTTCTTT.

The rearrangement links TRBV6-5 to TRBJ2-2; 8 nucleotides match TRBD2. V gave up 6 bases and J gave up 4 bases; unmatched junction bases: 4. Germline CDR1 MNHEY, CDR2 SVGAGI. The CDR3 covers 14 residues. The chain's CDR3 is CASRGGGSTGELFF. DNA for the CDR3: TGTGCCAGCAGGGGCGGGGGGAGCACCGGGGAGCTGTTTTTT.

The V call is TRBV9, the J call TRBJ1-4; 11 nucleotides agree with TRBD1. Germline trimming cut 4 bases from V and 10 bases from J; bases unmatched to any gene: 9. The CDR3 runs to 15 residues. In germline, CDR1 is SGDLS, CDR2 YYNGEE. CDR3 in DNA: TGTGCCAGCAGCACAGACGGACAGGGGGCGGGAAAACTGTTTTTT. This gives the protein CASSTDGQGAGKLFF.

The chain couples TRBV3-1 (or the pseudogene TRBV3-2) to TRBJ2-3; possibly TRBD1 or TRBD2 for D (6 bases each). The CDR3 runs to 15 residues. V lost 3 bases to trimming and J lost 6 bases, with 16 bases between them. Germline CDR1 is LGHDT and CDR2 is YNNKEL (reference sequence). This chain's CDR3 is CASSHGVGGPDTQYF. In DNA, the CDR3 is TGTGCCAGCAGCCATGGTGTAGGGGGGCCGGATACGCAGTATTTT.

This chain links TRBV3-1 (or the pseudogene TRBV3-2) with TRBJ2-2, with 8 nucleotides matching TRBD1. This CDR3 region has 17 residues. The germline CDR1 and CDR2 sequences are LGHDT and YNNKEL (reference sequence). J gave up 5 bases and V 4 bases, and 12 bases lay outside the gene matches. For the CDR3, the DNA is TGTGCCAGCAGCCCAGTGGAAGGACAGGGAAGGACCGGGGAGCTGTTTTTT. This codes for CASSPVEGQGRTGELFF.

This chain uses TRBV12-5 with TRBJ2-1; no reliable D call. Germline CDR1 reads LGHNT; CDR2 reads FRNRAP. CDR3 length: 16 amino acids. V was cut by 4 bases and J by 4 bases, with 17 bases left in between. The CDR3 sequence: CASGSIIRARYNEQFF. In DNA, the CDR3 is TGTGCTAGTGGTTCCATTATTCGGGCGCGATACAATGAGCAGTTCTTC. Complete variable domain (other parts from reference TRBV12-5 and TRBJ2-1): DARVTQTPRHKVTEMGQEVTMRCQPILGHNTVFWYRQTMMQGLELLAYFRNRAPLDDSGMPKDRFSAEMPDATLATLKIQPSEPRDSAVYFCASGSIIRARYNEQFFGPGTRLTVL.

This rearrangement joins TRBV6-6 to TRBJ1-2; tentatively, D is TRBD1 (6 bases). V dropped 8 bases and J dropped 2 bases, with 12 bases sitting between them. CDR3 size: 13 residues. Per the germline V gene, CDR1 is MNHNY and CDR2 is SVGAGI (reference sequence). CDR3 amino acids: CASLTGFNYGYTF. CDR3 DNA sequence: TGTGCCAGCCTAACAGGGTTCAACTATGGCTACACCTTC.

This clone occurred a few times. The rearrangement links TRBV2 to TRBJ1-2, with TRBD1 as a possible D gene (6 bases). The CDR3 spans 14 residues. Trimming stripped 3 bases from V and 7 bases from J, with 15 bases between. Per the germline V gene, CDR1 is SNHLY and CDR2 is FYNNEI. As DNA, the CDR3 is TGTGCCAGCAGTGATTGGGGGCGCAGTAGTGGCTACACCTTC. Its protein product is CASSDWGRSSGYTF.

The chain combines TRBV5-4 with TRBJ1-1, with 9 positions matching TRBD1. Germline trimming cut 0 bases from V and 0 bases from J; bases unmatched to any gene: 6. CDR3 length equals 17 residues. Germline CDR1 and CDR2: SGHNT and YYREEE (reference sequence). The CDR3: CASSLGTGDLMNTEAFF. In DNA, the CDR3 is TGTGCCAGCAGCTTGGGGACAGGGGACCTCATGAACACTGAAGCTTTCTTT.

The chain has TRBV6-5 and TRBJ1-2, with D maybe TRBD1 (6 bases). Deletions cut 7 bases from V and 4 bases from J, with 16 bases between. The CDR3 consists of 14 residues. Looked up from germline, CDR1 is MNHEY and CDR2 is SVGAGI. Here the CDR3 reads CASTMTGDGYGYTF. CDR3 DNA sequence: TGTGCCAGCACCATGACAGGCGATGGCTATGGCTACACCTTC.

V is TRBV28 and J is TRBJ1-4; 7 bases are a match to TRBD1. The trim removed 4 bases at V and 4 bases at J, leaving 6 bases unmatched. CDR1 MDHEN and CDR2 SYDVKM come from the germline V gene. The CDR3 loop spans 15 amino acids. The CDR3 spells CASSSPRGFNEKLFF. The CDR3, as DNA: TGTGCCAGCAGTTCTCCCAGGGGGTTTAATGAAAAACTGTTTTTT.

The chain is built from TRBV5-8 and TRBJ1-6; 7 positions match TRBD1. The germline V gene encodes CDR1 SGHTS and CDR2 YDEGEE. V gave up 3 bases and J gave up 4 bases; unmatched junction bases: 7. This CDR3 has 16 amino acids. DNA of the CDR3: TGTGCCAGCAGCTCGATGGGACAGCCTTATAATTCACCCCTCCACTTT. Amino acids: CASSSMGQPYNSPLHF.

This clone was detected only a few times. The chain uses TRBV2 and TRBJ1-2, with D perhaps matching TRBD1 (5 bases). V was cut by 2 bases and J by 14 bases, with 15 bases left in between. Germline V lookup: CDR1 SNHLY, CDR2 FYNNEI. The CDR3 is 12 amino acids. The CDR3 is CASSESRQGKTF. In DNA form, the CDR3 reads TGTGCCAGCAGTGAATCAAGGCAGGGAAAAACCTTC.

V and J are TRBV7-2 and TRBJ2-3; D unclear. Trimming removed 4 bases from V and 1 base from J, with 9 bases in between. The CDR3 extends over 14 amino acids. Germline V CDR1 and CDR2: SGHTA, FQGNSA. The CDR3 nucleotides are TGTGCCAGCAGCTCCTATCTGGGCACAGATACGCAGTATTTT. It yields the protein CASSSYLGTDTQYF.